A single sample is the source of the 17 T cell receptor beta chains below, sequenced in a study of identical twins. MiXCR was run by TCRdb on the 5' RACE reads, yielding one entry per CDR3 protein. Counted here are around 530,000 distinct CDR3 sequences, 12% to 15% occurring once; the ten biggest clones make up 0.35% to 0.45%. The data also belong to a second study, concerning yellow fever vaccine responses in identical twins.

Material: CD4+ T cells sorted from blood. The receptors shown here come from a woman younger than 30 in good health.

The V and J genes are TRBV25-1 and TRBJ2-3; D is possibly TRBD2 (5 bases). Germline CDR1 MGHDK, CDR2 SYGVNS. Trimming stripped 7 bases from V and 1 base from J, with 9 bases between. The CDR3 extends over 13 amino acids. CDR3 DNA sequence: TGTGCCAGCACCGGGGATCGCACAGATACGCAGTATTTT. Encoded protein: CASTGDRTDTQYF.

This clonotype was seen a few times. The genes are TRBV19 and TRBJ2-1, with 12 bases matching TRBD2. The CDR3 runs 15 residues. Germline assignment: CDR1 LNHDA and CDR2 SQIVND (reference sequence). Trimming took 3 bases from V and 7 from J; bases not matched to a gene: 4. The CDR3 DNA reads as TGTGCCAGTAGTATCCTAGCGGGAGGGGAAAATGAGCAGTTCTTC. This encodes CASSILAGGENEQFF.

This clonotype was seen a few times. J is TRBJ2-1 and V is TRBV20-1; 7 bases match TRBD2. CDR3 size: 15 residues. Per the germline V gene, CDR1 is DFQATT and CDR2 is SNEGSKA (reference sequence). Unmatched junction bases numbered 6, after V lost 0 bases and J lost 4 bases. CDR3 DNA: TGCAGTGCTAGAGATATTGGACTAGGTTACAATGAGCAGTTCTTC. Translation: CSARDIGLGYNEQFF.

This clonotype appeared a few times. The V and J genes are TRBV3-1 and TRBJ1-1; D perhaps matches TRBD1 (6 bases). V was clipped by 1 base and J by 4 bases, with 10 bases between them. The CDR3 is made up of 14 amino acids. Germline lookup yields CDR1 LGHDT and CDR2 YNNKEL (reference sequence). The CDR3 sequence is CASSQVGAGTEAFF. CDR3 coding DNA: TGTGCCAGCAGCCAAGTGGGGGCGGGCACTGAAGCTTTCTTT.

This clonotype was counted a few times. This chain links TRBV12-3 or TRBV12-4 with TRBJ2-2; 7 bases agree with TRBD1. The CDR3 runs to 14 residues. V was pared by 3 bases and J by 6 bases, with 4 bases of the junction left unmatched. CDR3 DNA sequence: TGTGCCAGCAGTTTCACAGGGGCTCCCGGGGAGCTGTTTTTT. Translating gives CASSFTGAPGELFF.

The table lists this clonotype with a few counts. The chain combines TRBV7-9 with TRBJ2-3, with 7 bases matching TRBD2. V trimming: 1 base; J trimming: 0 bases; junction bases outside the gene matches: 7. This CDR3 is 17 amino acids long. Germline CDR1 reads SEHNR; CDR2 reads FQNEAQ (reference sequence). Here the CDR3 DNA reads TGTGCCAGCAGCTTAGGGGAGGGCGACGTTAGCACAGATACGCAGTATTTT. Protein: CASSLGEGDVSTDTQYF. Filled out from reference TRBV7-9 and TRBJ2-3, the complete variable domain reads DTGVSQNPRHKITKRGQNVTFRCDPISEHNRLYWYRQTLGQGPEFLTYFQNEAQLEKSRLLSDRFSAERPKGSFSTLEIQRTEQGDSAMYLCASSLGEGDVSTDTQYFGPGTRLTVL.

V gene TRBV11-2 combines with J gene TRBJ2-5; the D gene is possibly TRBD2 (6 bases). CDR1 is SGHAT, CDR2 FQNNGV, per germline. This CDR3 spans 18 amino acids. Trimming shortened V by 2 bases and J by 3 bases, and 22 bases separated the two germline ends. The CDR3 DNA sequence: TGTGCCAGCAGCTTAATAGTCCTCGCGGCTAGCGTCAAAGAGACCCAGTACTTC. This codes for CASSLIVLAASVKETQYF.

This clonotype has only a few counts. The chain is built from TRBV28 and TRBJ1-4, with 8 bases lining up with TRBD1. The V and J ends lost 5 bases and 15 bases, in that order; junction bases with no gene match: 8. The CDR3 totals 12 residues. In germline, CDR1 is MDHEN, CDR2 SYDVKM. The CDR3 DNA sequence: TGTGCCAGCAGTACACAGACAGGGGAGTTGTTTTTT. It translates to CASSTQTGELFF.

The V gene is TRBV3-1, the J gene TRBJ2-2, with 7 positions matching TRBD1. Germline lookup yields CDR1 LGHDT and CDR2 YNNKEL (reference sequence). V lost 6 bases and J lost 2; bases outside the gene matches: 6. This CDR3 spans 15 amino acids. The CDR3 DNA reads TGTGCCAGCAGACCGGACAGGATAAACACCGGGGAGCTGTTTTTT. This translates into CASRPDRINTGELFF.

This chain connects TRBV5-6 to TRBJ2-1, with 7 bases lining up with TRBD2. CDR1 and CDR2 from the germline V gene are SGHDT and YYEEEE. The CDR3 loop spans 13 amino acids. V lost 6 bases, J lost 2 bases, and 2 bases stayed unmatched. The chain's CDR3 is CASNAGAYNEQFF. Here the CDR3 DNA reads TGTGCCAGCAACGCGGGGGCCTACAATGAGCAGTTCTTC.

The chain has TRBV20-1 and TRBJ2-2; TRBD2 matches at 8 bases. CDR1 is DFQATT, CDR2 SNEGSKA, per germline (reference sequence). The CDR3 runs 16 residues. V was clipped by 3 bases and J by 1 base; unmatched bases: 7. CDR3 coding DNA: TGCAGTGCTAGCGCCCCCCTAGCGGGGAACACCGGGGAGCTGTTTTTT. Translation: CSASAPLAGNTGELFF.

The chain is built from TRBV2 and TRBJ2-1, with 11 bases aligning to TRBD2. V shed 2 bases and J 16 bases; nucleotides not matched to a gene: 13. CDR1 is SNHLY, CDR2 FYNNEI, per germline. This CDR3 has 15 residues. The CDR3 DNA follows: TGTGCCAGCAGTGAAAGTGGGCTAGCGGGGGGCAAGGAATTCTTC. It is translated as CASSESGLAGGKEFF.

Here the CDR3 DNA reads TGCGCCAGCAGCTTGGGGTTACATGAAAAACTGTTTTTT. Translation: CASSLGLHEKLFF. The rearrangement links TRBV5-1 to TRBJ1-4; no definite D call. This CDR3 is 13 amino acids long. Germline CDR1 reads SGHRS; CDR2 reads YFSETQ. V was trimmed by 0 bases and J by 6 bases, leaving 6 bases between them. The variable domain in full, with the rest retrieved from reference TRBV5-1 and TRBJ1-4, is KAGVTQTPRYLIKTRGQQVTLSCSPISGHRSVSWYQQTPGQGLQFLFEYFSETQRNKGNFPGRFSGRQFSNSRSEMNVSTLELGDSALYLCASSLGLHEKLFFGSGTQLSVL.

This clonotype has only a few counts. The chain uses TRBV7-9 and TRBJ2-1; 10 bases are a match to TRBD2. The germline V gene has CDR1 SEHNR and CDR2 FQNEAQ (reference sequence). Germline trimming cut 3 bases from V and 9 bases from J; bases unmatched to any gene: 11. The CDR3 is 16 amino acids. The CDR3 loop reads CASSFTWVAGGPEQFF. CDR3 in DNA: TGTGCCAGCAGCTTTACTTGGGTAGCGGGAGGCCCTGAGCAGTTCTTC.

This sequence joins TRBV7-2 and TRBJ2-7; D gene unclear. The CDR3 spans 13 residues. V shed 5 bases and J shed 2 bases, with 10 bases lying between them. The germline CDR1 and CDR2 sequences are SGHTA and FQGNSA. The CDR3 sequence: CASSLEVTYEQYF. The CDR3 region has the DNA TGTGCCAGCAGCCTCGAGGTCACCTACGAGCAGTACTTC.

This clonotype appeared a few times. V and J are TRBV10-3 and TRBJ1-2; TRBD1 matches at 7 bases. The V segment lost 4 bases and the J segment 14 bases; nucleotides outside the gene matches: 10. The V gene's germline CDR1 is ENHRY and CDR2 SYGVKD. This CDR3 comprises 12 residues. CDR3 nucleotide sequence: TGTGCCATCAGTGCCCGGACAGGCTCCAATACCTTC. Its translation is CAISARTGSNTF.

This clonotype was picked up a small number of times. For the CDR3, the DNA is TGTGCCAGCAGCCAAGATAAGGGGACAACAGGCTACAATGAGCAGTTCTTC. Residues: CASSQDKGTTGYNEQFF. V and J are TRBV14 and TRBJ2-1, with a weak D call TRBD1 (6 bases). Germline-derived CDR1 and CDR2 are SGHDN and FVKESK. The V end lost 0 bases, the J end lost 3 bases, and 15 bases lay between the germline ends. The CDR3 length is 17 residues.